Below, 29 T cell receptor beta chains from the same sample are listed, as sequenced in a study of cytomegalovirus exposure and HLA in healthy donors. The PCR had 60 Vbeta and 13 Jbeta primers. TCRdb's table, derived via immunoSEQ multiplex PCR, lists solely in-frame clones and lacks some. The table has approximately 150,000 clones, about 72% seen once. Material for sequencing was PBMCs. The origin of the receptors is a human donor in good health.

V gene TRBV7-9 combines with J gene TRBJ2-3; TRBD2 agrees at 8 bases. J gave up 2 bases and V 5 bases, and 9 bases lay outside the gene matches. Germline lookup yields CDR1 SEHNR and CDR2 FQNEAQ (reference sequence). This CDR3 has 16 amino acids. CDR3 DNA sequence: TGTGCCAGCAGCCTCCAAGGGACTAGACTCACAGATACGCAGTATTTT. Amino acid sequence: CASSLQGTRLTDTQYF.

The chain has TRBV6-1 and TRBJ2-5; D possibly corresponds to TRBD2 (7 bases). The CDR3 spans 14 residues. The germline V and J ends were trimmed by 11 bases and 1 base, with 17 bases remaining between them. Germline CDR1 is MNHNS and CDR2 is SASEGT. The CDR3, as DNA: TGTGCCGTCGGTAGAGGGGGGGGCCAAGAGACCCAGTACTTC. Protein sequence: CAVGRGGGQETQYF.

The V gene is TRBV4-2, the J gene TRBJ2-7, with 9 positions matching TRBD2. There are 16 residues in the CDR3. V lost 1 base to trimming and J lost 6 bases; unmatched junction nucleotides: 10. Germline V gene data show CDR1 as LGHNA and CDR2 as YNFKEQ. The DNA for the CDR3 is TGTGCCAGCAGCCAAGGCCTGACTAGCGGATCCCTCGAGCAGTACTTC. It translates to CASSQGLTSGSLEQYF.

The chain has TRBV30 and TRBJ2-1, with 7 bases lining up with TRBD2. The CDR3 runs to 13 residues. Germline CDR1 reads GTSNPN; CDR2 reads SVGIG (reference sequence). With 0 bases clipped from V and 10 bases from J, the junction kept 6 bases outside the gene matches. This CDR3 is CAWSVLLGGEQFF. The CDR3 DNA reads as TGTGCCTGGAGTGTACTACTCGGGGGGGAGCAGTTCTTC.

V is TRBV7-2 and J is TRBJ2-7, with 7 bases that match TRBD1. Germline V CDR1 and CDR2: SGHTA, FQGNSA. V dropped 5 bases and J dropped 4; count of bases not matched to a gene: 20. This CDR3 is 18 amino acids long. DNA for the CDR3: TGTGCCAGCAGCCAGACCGACAGGGTGGGCTGGAACCCTTACGAGCAGTACTTC. This gives the protein CASSQTDRVGWNPYEQYF.

The rearrangement uses TRBV21-1 and TRBJ1-1. TRBV21-1 is a pseudogene segment. CDR3 size: 15 residues. The CDR3 here is CASSKEAGRVTEAFF. The CDR3 nucleotides read TGTGCCAGCAGCAAAGAGGCGGGGAGGGTGACTGAAGCTTTCTTT.

This rearrangement joins TRBV29-1 to TRBJ1-5; 11 bases are shared with TRBD1. J lost 5 bases, V lost 6 bases, and 3 bases had no gene match. This CDR3 is 13 amino acids long. Looked up from germline, CDR1 is SQVTM and CDR2 is ANQGSEA. In nucleotides, the CDR3 is TGCAGCGTCGGACAGGGGGCAGATCAGCCCCAGCATTTT. Encoded protein: CSVGQGADQPQHF.

The chain recombines TRBV27 with TRBJ1-2, with D unclear. This CDR3 region has 15 residues. V was clipped by 4 bases and J by 3 bases, with 15 bases between them. Germline V CDR1 and CDR2: MNHEY, SMNVEV (reference sequence). The CDR3, as DNA: TGTGCCAGCAGTTGGGCCGGGTCGGGAGACTATGGCTACACCTTC. Protein sequence: CASSWAGSGDYGYTF.

This clone is a singleton in its sample. This sequence joins TRBV9 and TRBJ2-5; possibly TRBD2 for D (5 bases). Germline CDR1 and CDR2: SGDLS and YYNGEE. This CDR3 comprises 12 residues. Trimming stripped 3 bases from V and 5 bases from J, with 8 bases between. The CDR3: CASSDEGETQYF. CDR3 bases: TGTGCCAGCAGCGATGAGGGCGAGACCCAGTACTTC.

The chain links TRBV11-1 to TRBJ1-5; a possible D gene is TRBD1 (5 bases). Germline V lookup: CDR1 SGHAT, CDR2 FQDESV (reference sequence). The length of the CDR3 is 13 residues. Deletions cut 4 bases from V and 10 bases from J, with 14 bases between. The CDR3 spells CASSWDRESPQHF. The CDR3 DNA reads TGTGCCAGCAGCTGGGACCGGGAGAGTCCCCAGCATTTT.

This rearrangement joins TRBV12-5 to TRBJ2-7; D is possibly TRBD2 (6 bases). Germline V lookup: CDR1 LGHNT, CDR2 FRNRAP. CDR3 size: 14 residues. V was shortened by 5 bases and J by 2 bases, with 13 bases between the two germline ends. DNA for the CDR3: TGTGCTAGTGGTCCACCGGGGGACCCCTACGAGCAGTACTTC. Protein product: CASGPPGDPYEQYF.

The gene calls are TRBV7-2 and TRBJ2-5; no clear D gene. CDR1 is SGHTA, CDR2 FQGNSA, per germline. V shed 5 bases and J shed 1 base, with 8 bases lying between them. CDR3 length: 13 amino acids. In DNA form, the CDR3 reads TGTGCCAGCAGCAGACTCCTCCAAGAGACCCAGTACTTC. It encodes CASSRLLQETQYF.

This clone was detected ten times or more. V is TRBV6-1 and J is TRBJ2-2; 8 bases are a match to TRBD2. V lost 2 bases, J lost 4 bases, and 3 bases stayed unmatched. This CDR3 is 15 amino acids long. Germline assignment: CDR1 MNHNS and CDR2 SASEGT. The CDR3 nucleotides read TGTGCCAGCAGTGAACAAGCGGGGGCCACCGGGGAGCTGTTTTTT. Translating gives CASSEQAGATGELFF.

The chain recombines TRBV6-5 with TRBJ2-3, with TRBD2 matching 9 bases. Germline CDR1 reads MNHEY; CDR2 reads SVGAGI. This CDR3 contains 15 residues. V lost 8 bases, J lost 5 bases, and 11 bases stayed unmatched. CDR3 nucleotide sequence: TGTGCCAGCTCCCTAGTCGCGGGAGGGGAAGATACGCAGTATTTT. It is translated as CASSLVAGGEDTQYF.

As regards this clone: One end of the junction is discordant with germline, which a read error may explain. The chain links TRBV7-7 to TRBJ2-3; 7 bases agree with TRBD2. CDR3 length equals 16 residues. CDR1 SSHAT and CDR2 FNYEAQ come from the germline V gene (reference sequence). CDR3 sequence: CASSPSWGGITDTQYF. CDR3 DNA sequence: TGTGCTAGCAGCCCATCGTGGGGGGGTATCACAGATACGCAGTATTTT.

This sequence joins TRBV13 and TRBJ2-6; TRBD1 aligns across 8 bases. This CDR3 has 17 residues. Germline trimming cut 5 bases from V and 0 bases from J; bases unmatched to any gene: 6. CDR1 and CDR2 from the germline V gene are PRHDT and FYEKMQ (reference sequence). CDR3 nucleotide sequence: TGTGCCAGCAGCCTCGGACAGGGCCACTCTGGGGCCAACGTCCTGACTTTC. This translates into CASSLGQGHSGANVLTF.

In DNA, the CDR3 is TGTGCCAGCAGAACCCAGGGGGACAGGGTGTATGGCTACACCTTC. Protein: CASRTQGDRVYGYTF. The V gene is TRBV6-5, the J gene TRBJ1-2; 9 bases are shared with TRBD1. There are 15 residues in the CDR3. Trimming took 6 bases from V and 5 from J; bases not matched to a gene: 10. Looked up from germline, CDR1 is MNHEY and CDR2 is SVGAGI.

The V and J genes are TRBV7-9 and TRBJ2-5; no clear D gene. CDR1 is SEHNR and CDR2 is FQNEAQ in the germline V gene (reference sequence). The CDR3 is made up of 14 amino acids. Trimming stripped 5 bases from V and 1 base from J, with 11 bases between. The CDR3 DNA sequence: TGTGCCAGCAGCGCTGACACTTCCCAAGAGACCCAGTACTTC. Translation: CASSADTSQETQYF.

V gene TRBV6-5 combines with J gene TRBJ2-3; 9 positions match TRBD2. The CDR3 spans 14 residues. V shed 8 bases and J 6 bases; nucleotides not matched to a gene: 9. CDR1 is MNHEY, CDR2 SVGAGI, per germline. The DNA for the CDR3 is TGTGCCAGCGGTCGGGCGGGGGGGCCGGATACGCAGTATTTT. Translation: CASGRAGGPDTQYF.

V gene TRBV7-6 combines with J gene TRBJ2-1; 8 positions match TRBD1. Germline trimming cut 5 bases from V and 8 bases from J; bases unmatched to any gene: 11. The length of the CDR3 is 15 residues. Looked up from germline, CDR1 is SGHVS and CDR2 is FNYEAQ. CDR3 sequence: CASSPGGWSGDEQFF. CDR3 bases: TGTGCCAGCAGCCCAGGGGGCTGGTCCGGCGATGAGCAGTTCTTC.

The chain joins TRBV27 to TRBJ2-7; TRBD1 matches 8 bases. CDR3 length: 15 residues. The V gene's germline CDR1 is MNHEY and CDR2 SMNVEV (reference sequence). The J segment lost 2 bases and the V segment lost 0 bases, leaving 3 bases of the junction unmatched. CDR3 coding DNA: TGTGCCAGCAGTTTATCCCAACAGGGGGCCTACGAGCAGTACTTC. Protein product: CASSLSQQGAYEQYF.

This rearrangement joins TRBV2 to TRBJ1-4; 7 bases align to TRBD1. Per the germline V gene, CDR1 is SNHLY and CDR2 is FYNNEI. This CDR3 region has 14 residues. Trimming at V came to 5 bases and at J to 8 bases, leaving 8 bases not matched to a gene. Here the CDR3 DNA reads TGTGCCAGCAGTTTTGACAGGGAGCGCGAAAAACTGTTTTTT. Encoded protein: CASSFDREREKLFF. Combining the CDR3 with reference TRBV2 and TRBJ1-4 gives the whole variable domain EPEVTQTPSHQVTQMGQEVILRCVPISNHLYFYWYRQILGQKVEFLVSFYNNEISEKSEIFDDQFSVERPDGSNFTLKIRSTKLEDSAMYFCASSFDREREKLFFGSGTQLSVL.

This rearrangement joins TRBV27 to TRBJ1-6; 7 bases are shared with TRBD1. The CDR3 sequence is 16 residues long. Germline trimming cut 0 bases from V and 3 bases from J; bases unmatched to any gene: 2. Germline V gives CDR1 MNHEY, CDR2 SMNVEV (reference sequence). In DNA, the CDR3 is TGTGCCAGCAGTTTATCAGCAGGGGGCTATAATTCACCCCTCCACTTT. Its translation: CASSLSAGGYNSPLHF.

The V gene is TRBV5-1, the J gene TRBJ1-1, with D perhaps TRBD1 (6 bases). The germline V gene encodes CDR1 SGHRS and CDR2 YFSETQ. The length of the CDR3 is 13 residues. This chain's CDR3 is CPRDMASNTEAFF. CDR3 coding DNA: TGCCCACGGGACATGGCATCGAACACTGAAGCTTTCTTT.

This chain uses TRBV14 with TRBJ2-1, with 9 bases fitting TRBD2. The germline V gene encodes CDR1 SGHDN and CDR2 FVKESK. CDR3 length: 17 amino acids. V was clipped by 4 bases and J by 5 bases; unmatched bases: 12. Here the CDR3 reads CASSLSLSGGTNNEQFF. The CDR3 DNA reads as TGTGCCAGCAGCCTCAGCCTGAGCGGGGGGACGAACAATGAGCAGTTCTTC.

The chain combines TRBV6-1 with TRBJ2-7; a weak D match, TRBD2 (6 bases). V was trimmed by 4 bases and J by 1 base, leaving 8 bases between them. Germline-derived CDR1 and CDR2 are MNHNS and SASEGT. The CDR3 sequence is 13 residues long. Here the CDR3 DNA reads TGTGCCAGCAGTGGGCGGGGTTCCTACGAGCAGTACTTC. This sequence encodes CASSGRGSYEQYF.

Notes on this clone: One end of the junction is discordant with germline, which a read error may explain. The chain has TRBV7-2 and TRBJ2-4; the match to TRBD2 covers 12 bases. The CDR3 has 13 residues. Germline V gene sequence: CDR1 SGHTA, CDR2 FQGNSA. CDR3 residues: CASSLGLAGGPRF. Here the CDR3 DNA reads TGTGCCAGCAGCTTAGGTCTAGCGGGGGGGCCAAGGTTC.

The J gene is TRBJ2-7, the V gene TRBV19, with a weak D call TRBD1 (6 bases). Germline loops: CDR1 LNHDA, CDR2 SQIVND (reference sequence). V was clipped by 3 bases and J by 2 bases, with 14 bases between them. This CDR3 contains 15 residues. CDR3 sequence reads: CASSISRTVTYEQYF. The CDR3 coding sequence is TGTGCCAGTAGTATTTCCCGGACAGTTACCTACGAGCAGTACTTC.

This clone appeared once. In DNA form, the CDR3 reads TGTGCCAGCAGTTACTCGGCAGGCCGGGGGAACACTGAAGCTTTCTTT. Protein: CASSYSAGRGNTEAFF. The chain carries TRBV6-5 and TRBJ1-1; D not resolved. V gave up 0 bases and J gave up 1 base, with 12 bases separating them. This CDR3 has 16 amino acids. Germline CDR1 is MNHEY and CDR2 is SVGAGI.